Listed below are T cell receptor beta chains from one sample, sequenced in a study of blood T cell repertoires in COVID-19. Sequencing used immunoSEQ multiplex PCR; TCRdb keeps in-frame clones, though not all of them. The data hold about 200,000 clones, with about 83% observed a single time. Material for sequencing was peripheral blood. Receptors were obtained from a person aged 65-85 years with COVID-19, enrolled during active disease. Both conserved end residues are part of each CDR3. Fields, in order: clone size, D gene, J gene, V gene, CDR3 protein, CDR3 DNA. D genes are given only for firm matches. Size tells how often a clone was seen (once, few, many) or the class of an expanded clone, and some rows leave it out.

size: NA
D: NA
J: TRBJ2-7
V: TRBV7-2
CDR3: CASSLGPGSYEQYF
DNA: TGTGCCAGCAGCCTAGGGCCGGGCTCCTACGAGCAGTACTTC

size: NA
D: TRBD2
J: TRBJ2-7
V: TRBV19
CDR3: CASSELAGHYEQYF
DNA: TGTGCCAGTAGTGAACTAGCGGGTCACTACGAGCAGTACTTC

size: NA
D: TRBD2
J: TRBJ2-7
V: TRBV28
CDR3: CASRPSLAGASVEQYF
DNA: TGTGCCAGCAGACCCTCTCTAGCGGGGGCGTCGGTCGAGCAGTACTTC

size: NA
D: NA
J: TRBJ1-5
V: TRBV19
CDR3: CASSGGGNQPQHF
DNA: TGTGCCAGTAGTGGGGGGGGGAATCAGCCCCAGCATTTT

size: NA
D: NA
J: TRBJ1-3
V: TRBV2
CDR3: CASRPDQGNTIYF
DNA: TGTGCCAGCAGACCCGATCAGGGAAACACCATATATTTT

size: NA
D: TRBD1
J: TRBJ1-2
V: TRBV4-1
CDR3: CASSQDSLSDRSSYGYTF
DNA: TGCGCCAGCAGCCAAGATTCTTTGTCGGACAGGAGTTCTTATGGCTACACCTTC

size: NA
D: TRBD1
J: TRBJ1-3
V: TRBV6-5
CDR3: CASRRGQGGNTIYF
DNA: TGTGCCAGCCGCCGGGGACAGGGGGGAAACACCATATATTTT

size: NA
D: TRBD2
J: TRBJ2-2
V: TRBV7-8
CDR3: CASSPSTSGGAQDYFRDTGELFF
DNA: TGTGCCAGCAGCCCCTCGACTAGCGGGGGGGCTCAGGATTATTTTCGTGACACCGGGGAGCTGTTTTTT

size: NA
D: TRBD1
J: TRBJ1-5
V: TRBV12-5
CDR3: CASGLQGARIQPQHF
DNA: TGTGCTAGTGGTTTACAGGGGGCGCGTATCCAGCCCCAGCATTTT

size: NA
D: NA
J: TRBJ1-1
V: TRBV30
CDR3: CAWSGLREAFF
DNA: TGTGCCTGGAGTGGATTGCGGGAAGCTTTCTTT

size: NA
D: NA
J: TRBJ2-7
V: TRBV12-3/TRBV12-4
CDR3: CASRGRGEQYF
DNA: TGTGCCAGCAGGGGGAGGGGGGAGCAGTACTTC

size: NA
D: NA
J: TRBJ1-4
V: TRBV30
CDR3: CAWSVIQTDEKLFF
DNA: TGTGCCTGGAGTGTTATACAGACCGATGAAAAACTGTTTTTT

size: NA
D: NA
J: TRBJ2-3
V: TRBV7-2
CDR3: CASSLGLRSAQYF
DNA: TGTGCCAGCAGCTTAGGCCTCCGATCGGCGCAGTATTTT

size: once
D: NA
J: TRBJ2-2
V: TRBV19
CDR3: CASIPANTGELFF
DNA: TGTGCCAGTATACCAGCGAACACCGGGGAGCTGTTTTTT

size: NA
D: TRBD1
J: TRBJ2-1
V: TRBV27
CDR3: CASSLLLGDRPYSNEQFF
DNA: TGTGCCAGCAGTTTACTCTTGGGGGACAGGCCTTATTCCAATGAGCAGTTCTTC

size: NA
D: NA
J: TRBJ2-2
V: TRBV6-5
CDR3: CASSYGHSTGELFF
DNA: TGTGCCAGCAGTTACGGGCATAGCACCGGGGAGCTGTTTTTT

size: NA
D: NA
J: TRBJ2-1
V: TRBV7-2
CDR3: CASSLASGLTRFF
DNA: TGTGCCAGCAGCTTAGCCTCAGGGCTGACTCGGTTCTTC

size: NA
D: NA
J: TRBJ2-1
V: TRBV27
CDR3: CASRAPSTYNEQFF
DNA: TGTGCCAGCAGGGCCCCTAGTACCTACAATGAGCAGTTCTTC

size: NA
D: NA
J: TRBJ2-1
V: TRBV11-1
CDR3: CASSLAQGSYNEQFF
DNA: TGTGCCAGCAGCTTAGCTCAGGGCTCCTACAATGAGCAGTTCTTC

size: NA
D: TRBD2
J: TRBJ2-3
V: TRBV4-3
CDR3: CASSRRVTSGRTTDTQYF
DNA: TGCGCCAGCAGCCGGCGGGTGACTAGCGGGAGAACAACAGATACGCAGTATTTT

size: NA
D: TRBD2
J: TRBJ2-2
V: TRBV7-3
CDR3: CASSPRGLAGEAGELFF
DNA: TGTGCCAGCAGCCCCAGGGGACTAGCGGGAGAAGCCGGGGAGCTGTTTTTT

size: once
D: TRBD2
J: TRBJ2-3
V: TRBV12-3/TRBV12-4
CDR3: CASMASGRDTQYF
DNA: TGTGCCAGCATGGCTAGCGGCCGAGATACGCAGTATTTT

size: few
D: NA
J: TRBJ1-1
V: TRBV7-2
CDR3: CASSFRAGDTEAFF
DNA: TGTGCCAGCAGCTTCCGGGCCGGGGACACTGAAGCTTTCTTT

size: once
D: TRBD1
J: TRBJ2-5
V: TRBV6-2/TRBV6-3
CDR3: CASSPRGKALGQETQYF
DNA: TGTGCCAGCAGCCCCAGGGGGAAAGCTCTGGGGCAAGAGACCCAGTACTTC

size: NA
D: TRBD1
J: TRBJ1-5
V: TRBV29-1
CDR3: CSVGTGSQPQHF
DNA: TGCAGCGTTGGGACAGGTTCCCAGCCCCAGCATTTT

size: NA
D: TRBD1
J: TRBJ1-1
V: TRBV18
CDR3: CASSPRTGVGSLNTEAFF
DNA: TGTGCCAGCTCACCGCGTACAGGGGTGGGTAGTTTAAACACTGAAGCTTTCTTT

size: NA
D: TRBD2
J: TRBJ2-3
V: TRBV6-2/TRBV6-3
CDR3: CASSGDVAGHPPTDTQYF
DNA: TGTGCCAGCAGTGGAGACGTAGCGGGCCATCCCCCCACAGATACGCAGTATTTT

size: NA
D: NA
J: TRBJ1-4
V: TRBV11-2
CDR3: CASSLGSGSEKLFF
DNA: TGTGCCAGCAGCTTAGGCAGTGGGAGTGAAAAACTGTTTTTT

size: NA
D: NA
J: TRBJ1-5
V: TRBV6-2/TRBV6-3
CDR3: CASSYSRDVNQPQHF
DNA: TGTGCCAGCAGTTACTCCAGGGATGTCAATCAGCCCCAGCATTTT

size: few
D: NA
J: TRBJ2-5
V: TRBV3-1/TRBV3-2
CDR3: CASSQVRETQYF
DNA: TGTGCCAGCAGCCAAGTTCGAGAGACCCAGTACTTC

size: NA
D: TRBD2
J: TRBJ2-7
V: TRBV5-4
CDR3: CASSSIAGGRPEQYF
DNA: TGTGCCAGCAGCTCAATAGCGGGGGGGCGGCCGGAGCAGTACTTC

size: few
D: TRBD2
J: TRBJ2-7
V: TRBV15
CDR3: CATSPLAGASEQYF
DNA: TGTGCCACCAGCCCGCTAGCGGGAGCCTCCGAGCAGTACTTC

size: once
D: NA
J: TRBJ1-1
V: TRBV19
CDR3: CASSIGEDTEAFF
DNA: TGTGCCAGTAGTATAGGCGAGGACACTGAAGCTTTCTTT

size: NA
D: NA
J: TRBJ2-7
V: TRBV19
CDR3: CASSTPYNYEQYF
DNA: TGTGCCAGTAGTACCCCTTATAACTACGAGCAGTACTTC

size: NA
D: NA
J: TRBJ2-7
V: TRBV12-3/TRBV12-4
CDR3: CASSLAPGEEQYF
DNA: TGTGCCAGCAGTTTGGCACCCGGAGAAGAGCAGTACTTC

size: NA
D: NA
J: TRBJ1-3
V: TRBV25-1
CDR3: CASTKDNAGNTIYF
DNA: TGTGCCAGCACAAAGGACAACGCTGGAAACACCATATATTTT

size: NA
D: TRBD1
J: TRBJ1-1
V: TRBV14
CDR3: CASSLRTGSNTEAFF
DNA: TGTGCCAGCAGCCTGAGGACAGGGTCGAACACTGAAGCTTTCTTT

size: NA
D: TRBD2
J: TRBJ2-5
V: TRBV5-1
CDR3: CASSLVPAGGGETQYF
DNA: TGCGCCAGCAGCTTGGTTCCAGCGGGGGGCGGGGAGACCCAGTACTTC

size: NA
D: TRBD2
J: TRBJ2-1
V: TRBV7-3
CDR3: CASSSNSGSSYNEQFF
DNA: TGTGCCAGCAGCTCAAACAGCGGGAGCTCCTACAATGAGCAGTTCTTC

size: NA
D: NA
J: TRBJ2-7
V: TRBV6-5
CDR3: CASTAQDQGGYEQYF
DNA: TGTGCCAGCACCGCACAAGACCAAGGGGGCTACGAGCAGTACTTC

size: NA
D: NA
J: TRBJ1-1
V: TRBV4-3
CDR3: CASSQDEGVGGAFF
DNA: TGCGCCAGCAGCCAAGATGAGGGGGTTGGTGGAGCTTTCTTT

size: NA
D: NA
J: TRBJ1-1
V: TRBV19
CDR3: CASTLRWTGSMNTEAFF
DNA: TGTGCCAGTACCCTCCGTTGGACGGGGAGCATGAACACTGAAGCTTTCTTT

size: once
D: TRBD1
J: TRBJ2-7
V: TRBV18
CDR3: CASSLGTGGDYEQYF
DNA: TGTGCCAGCTCACTAGGGACAGGGGGTGACTACGAGCAGTACTTC